Shown below are 20 T cell receptor beta chains from a single sample sequenced in a study of spatial heterogeneity in lung cancer. General study results and limits: The number of expanded tumor alpha and beta chains correlated with mutation number.

Antigen specificity for these receptors is unknown. Regarding time point: sample taken at primary tumor resection. TCRdb reprocessed the 5' RACE reads with MiXCR, giving one entry per CDR3 protein. The repertoire consists of about 25,000 distinct CDR3 sequences, with under 10% occurring once and the leading ten covering 7.7%. The sequenced sample was lung tumor tissue, obtained at surgery. The source of these receptors is a male donor with early-stage non-small cell lung cancer.

This clonotype was counted ten times or more. This sequence joins TRBV12-3 or TRBV12-4 and TRBJ2-7; D possibly corresponds to TRBD2 (6 bases). V shed 3 bases and J shed 2 bases, with 14 bases lying between them. The CDR3 runs to 15 residues. The CDR3 coding sequence is TGTGCCAGCAGTTTTGGGACTTATGACACCTACGAGCAGTACTTC. It encodes CASSFGTYDTYEQYF.

The table lists this clonotype with a few counts. V usage is TRBV7-9 and J usage is TRBJ2-3; 12 bases align to TRBD2. The length of the CDR3 is 21 residues. The V gene's germline CDR1 is SEHNR and CDR2 FQNEAQ (reference sequence). V lost 3 bases to trimming and J lost 2 bases; unmatched junction nucleotides: 18. CDR3 residues: CASSLGISPGRLAGDTDTQYF. CDR3 nucleotide sequence: TGTGCCAGCAGCTTGGGGATATCTCCTGGGCGACTAGCGGGGGACACAGATACGCAGTATTTT.

About this clonotype itself: At one boundary the junction diverges from the germline segment, which might be a read error. This chain joins TRBV11-2 and TRBJ2-1; D perhaps matches TRBD1 (6 bases). Germline V gene sequence: CDR1 SGHAT, CDR2 FQNNGV. This CDR3 comprises 15 residues. CDR3 sequence (DNA): TGTGCCAGCAGCCTCGGCAGGGGCTCCTACAATGAGCAGCTCTTC. It is translated as CASSLGRGSYNEQLF.

The chain uses TRBV11-2 and TRBJ2-3; TRBD2 is a possible D gene (6 bases). V gave up 5 bases and J gave up 2 bases, with 17 bases separating them. Germline assignment: CDR1 SGHAT and CDR2 FQNNGV. This CDR3 has 16 amino acids. For the CDR3, the DNA is TGTGCCAGCAGCACCGTTCGGGGGAGGACCACAGATACGCAGTATTTT. Translation: CASSTVRGRTTDTQYF.

The chain employs TRBV5-1 and TRBJ1-6; D gene ambiguous. The V gene lost 0 bases and the J gene lost 7 bases, with 11 bases spanning the gap. The germline V gene encodes CDR1 SGHRS and CDR2 YFSETQ. This CDR3 comprises 15 residues. CDR3 amino acids: CASSLDQDGNSPLHF. CDR3 coding DNA: TGCGCCAGCAGCTTGGATCAGGATGGCAATTCACCCCTCCACTTT.

The sample holds a few counts of this clonotype. The V call is TRBV18, the J call TRBJ1-2, with a possible D match to TRBD1 (5 bases). The V and J ends lost 0 bases and 1 base respectively, with 9 bases between them. The germline V gene encodes CDR1 KGHSH and CDR2 LQKENI. This CDR3 comprises 15 residues. The CDR3 region has the DNA TGTGCCAGCTCACCACCGCCAGGGATTAACTATGGCTACACCTTC. Translating gives CASSPPPGINYGYTF.

In its sample, this clonotype was seen many times. The chain is built from TRBV4-3 and TRBJ2-1, with 12 bases matching TRBD2. The V gene's germline CDR1 is LGHNA and CDR2 YSLEER. Unmatched junction bases numbered 1, after V lost 2 bases and J lost 2 bases. CDR3 length equals 16 residues. This CDR3 is CASSQLAGGPYNEQFF. CDR3 in DNA: TGCGCCAGCAGCCAACTAGCGGGAGGGCCCTACAATGAGCAGTTCTTC.

The table lists this clonotype with a few counts. The chain combines TRBV7-3 with TRBJ1-6; D perhaps matches TRBD1 (6 bases). V lost 2 bases and J lost 10, with 12 bases in between. The germline CDR1 and CDR2 sequences are SGHTA and FQGTGA. This CDR3 comprises 14 residues. The CDR3, as DNA: TGTGCCAGCAGCTTATCAGGGGTCGGATCACCCCTCCACTTT. This codes for CASSLSGVGSPLHF. The complete variable domain, with remaining parts taken from reference TRBV7-3 and TRBJ1-6, reads GAGVSQTPSNKVTEKGKYVELRCDPISGHTALYWYRQSLGQGPEFLIYFQGTGAADDSGLPNDRFFAVRPEGSVSTLKIQRTERGDSAVYLCASSLSGVGSPLHFGNGTRLTVT.

This clonotype has at least ten counts. The rearrangement joins TRBV14 to TRBJ1-1, with TRBD1 as a possible D gene (6 bases). The CDR3 is made up of 15 amino acids. V lost 3 bases and J lost 0, with 11 bases in between. The germline CDR1 and CDR2 sequences are SGHDN and FVKESK. CDR3 nucleotides: TGTGCCAGCAGCCAGCAAGACAGGCTGAACACTGAAGCTTTCTTT. Encoded protein: CASSQQDRLNTEAFF.

Ten or more counts support this clonotype. The chain carries TRBV2 and TRBJ2-2; 9 nucleotides line up with TRBD1. CDR1 is SNHLY, CDR2 FYNNEI, per germline. CDR3 length: 15 residues. V lost 6 bases and J lost 6; bases outside the gene matches: 8. The CDR3 nucleotides read TGTGCCAGCAGGGCGGACAGGGGCGTCGCCGGGGAGCTGTTTTTT. Its protein product is CASRADRGVAGELFF.

This clonotype occurred many times. The chain links TRBV3-1 to TRBJ1-2, with TRBD1 as a possible D gene (6 bases). CDR3 size: 15 residues. V shed 4 bases and J shed 1 base, with 13 bases lying between them. Germline V gene sequence: CDR1 LGHDT, CDR2 YNNKEL (reference sequence). CDR3: CASSPGNRDNYGYTF. The CDR3 DNA sequence: TGTGCCAGCAGCCCAGGAAACAGGGATAACTATGGCTACACCTTC.

V gene TRBV5-4 combines with J gene TRBJ1-5; tentative D call: TRBD1 (5 bases). The CDR3 contains 13 residues. CDR1 SGHNT and CDR2 YYREEE come from the germline V gene (reference sequence). The V gene lost 4 bases and the J gene lost 7 bases, with 12 bases spanning the gap. The CDR3 loop is CASSVWGEQPQHF. The CDR3 bases are TGTGCCAGCAGCGTTTGGGGGGAACAGCCCCAGCATTTT.

By frequency in the sample, this clonotype is medium-sized. The V gene is TRBV4-2, the J gene TRBJ1-5, with D uncertain. V lost 1 base and J lost 3, with 10 bases in between. This CDR3 has 15 amino acids. The germline CDR1 and CDR2 sequences are LGHNA and YNFKEQ. The CDR3 loop reads CASSQVEAFNQPQHF. The DNA for the CDR3 is TGTGCCAGCAGCCAAGTCGAAGCCTTCAATCAGCCCCAGCATTTT.

This clonotype was counted many times. The chain joins TRBV11-1 to TRBJ2-7, with TRBD1 matching over 9 bases. CDR1 is SGHAT, CDR2 FQDESV, per germline (reference sequence). This CDR3 has 15 amino acids. V lost 0 bases to trimming and J lost 3 bases; unmatched junction nucleotides: 3. In nucleotides, the CDR3 is TGTGCCAGCAGCTTAGCGGGACAGGGTAACTACGAGCAGTACTTC. As protein: CASSLAGQGNYEQYF.

This clonotype was detected many times. V and J are TRBV10-3 and TRBJ2-3; TRBD1 might be the D (6 bases). The CDR3 has 16 amino acids. V lost 4 bases and J 0 bases, leaving 14 bases between the germline ends. Germline assignment: CDR1 ENHRY and CDR2 SYGVKD. CDR3 DNA: TGTGCCATCAGTGGTAGGGACACTTCTAGCACAGATACGCAGTATTTT. This gives the protein CAISGRDTSSTDTQYF.

The table lists this clonotype with many counts. The chain couples TRBV5-1 to TRBJ2-1; a possible D gene is TRBD2 (6 bases). The germline V gene has CDR1 SGHRS and CDR2 YFSETQ. V was clipped by 2 bases and J by 8 bases, with 23 bases between them. The CDR3 is made up of 17 amino acids. The CDR3 region is CASSFPGIADKTDEQFF. CDR3 in DNA: TGCGCCAGCAGCTTTCCCGGAATAGCGGATAAAACCGATGAGCAGTTCTTC.

The sample holds a few counts of this clonotype. V is TRBV24-1 and J is TRBJ2-5, with D tentatively TRBD1 or TRBD2 (5 bases each). Germline CDR1 reads KGHDR; CDR2 reads SFDVKD. The CDR3 runs to 15 residues. The V gene lost 0 bases and the J gene lost 4 bases, with 11 bases spanning the gap. The CDR3 loop is CATSDLGGEGETQYF. For the CDR3, the DNA is TGTGCCACCAGTGATTTGGGGGGAGAGGGAGAGACCCAGTACTTC.

This rearrangement joins TRBV5-4 to TRBJ2-3, with no clear D. V shed 1 base and J shed 1 base, with 13 bases lying between them. The V gene's germline CDR1 is SGHNT and CDR2 YYREEE (reference sequence). The CDR3 contains 16 residues. Here the CDR3 DNA reads TGTGCCAGCAGCTTGAACAGCCAGCCCCGCACAGATACGCAGTATTTT. Its translation is CASSLNSQPRTDTQYF. Variable domain in full (rest from reference TRBV5-4 and TRBJ2-3): ETGVTQSPTHLIKTRGQQVTLRCSSQSGHNTVSWYQQALGQGPQFIFQYYREEENGRGNFPPRFSGLQFPNYSSELNVNALELDDSALYLCASSLNSQPRTDTQYFGPGTRLTVL.

In its sample, this clonotype was seen many times. This chain links TRBV9 with TRBJ2-1, with 7 bases identical to TRBD1. With V trimmed by 4 bases and J by 5 bases, 15 bases remained unmatched. The CDR3 covers 17 residues. CDR1 and CDR2 from the germline V gene are SGDLS and YYNGEE. CDR3 nucleotides: TGTGCCAGCAGCTTCCGTCCCGGGACAGCGAACCACAATGAGCAGTTCTTC. Translation gives CASSFRPGTANHNEQFF.

The chain combines TRBV12-3 or TRBV12-4 with TRBJ1-5; the match to TRBD1 covers 11 bases. V trimming: 5 bases; J trimming: 11 bases; junction bases outside the gene matches: 8. CDR3 size: 14 residues. CDR3 nucleotide sequence: TGTGCCAGCAGTCCTGGACAGGGGGCCACGTCCCAGCATTTT. It yields the protein CASSPGQGATSQHF.